Following are 3 T cell receptor beta chains from one sample sequenced in a study of beta chain features in type 1 diabetes. Expressed TCRB transcripts were sequenced, since all the RNA that had been isolated was reverse transcribed. Clones were sequenced by immunoSEQ multiplex PCR, and TCRdb holds only the in-frame ones, with some missing. The sample lists around 500,000 clones, about 10% seen once, with about 0.042% in the top ten. The sample comprised naive CD4+ T cells from blood. The receptors shown here come from a woman younger than 30 in good health.

The J gene is TRBJ2-4, the V gene TRBV7-8; TRBD1 matches 8 bases. Germline trimming cut 3 bases from V and 3 bases from J; bases unmatched to any gene: 4. Per the germline V gene, CDR1 is SGHVS and CDR2 is FQNEAQ. CDR3 size: 15 residues. In nucleotides, the CDR3 is TGTGCCAGCAGCTTCAGGGGGCTAGACAAAAACATTCAGTACTTC. Its protein product is CASSFRGLDKNIQYF.

This clone was seen a handful of times. This chain connects TRBV29-1 to TRBJ2-7; 7 bases match TRBD2. Germline lookup yields CDR1 SQVTM and CDR2 ANQGSEA. CDR3 size: 14 residues. The V gene end was trimmed by 2 bases and the J gene end by 3 bases; junction bases not matched to a gene: 7. The CDR3 reads CSVESIRGSYEQYF. DNA of the CDR3: TGCAGCGTTGAAAGTATCCGCGGGAGCTACGAGCAGTACTTC.

The chain has TRBV9 and TRBJ2-4, with 7 bases aligning to TRBD2. The CDR3 runs 16 residues. Trimming at V came to 4 bases and at J to 1 base, leaving 8 bases not matched to a gene. The germline V gene encodes CDR1 SGDLS and CDR2 YYNGEE. The CDR3 reads CASSPRPGRAKNIQYF. Here the CDR3 DNA reads TGTGCCAGCAGCCCAAGACCCGGGAGGGCCAAAAACATTCAGTACTTC. Filled out from reference TRBV9 and TRBJ2-4, the complete variable domain reads DSGVTQTPKHLITATGQRVTLRCSPRSGDLSVYWYQQSLDQGLQFLIQYYNGEERAKGNILERFSAQQFPDLHSELNLSSLELGDSALYFCASSPRPGRAKNIQYFGAGTRLSVL.